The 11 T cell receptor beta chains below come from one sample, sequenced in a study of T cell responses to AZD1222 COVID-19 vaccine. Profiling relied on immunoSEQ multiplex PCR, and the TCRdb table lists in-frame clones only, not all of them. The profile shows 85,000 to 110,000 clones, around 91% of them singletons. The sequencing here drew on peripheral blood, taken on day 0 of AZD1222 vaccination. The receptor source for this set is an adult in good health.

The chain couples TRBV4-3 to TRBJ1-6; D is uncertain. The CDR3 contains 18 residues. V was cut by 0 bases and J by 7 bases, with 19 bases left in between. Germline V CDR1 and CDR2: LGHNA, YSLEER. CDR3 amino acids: CASSQEYKGLWVNSPLHF. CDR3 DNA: TGCGCCAGCAGCCAAGAATATAAGGGTTTGTGGGTAAATTCACCCCTCCACTTT.

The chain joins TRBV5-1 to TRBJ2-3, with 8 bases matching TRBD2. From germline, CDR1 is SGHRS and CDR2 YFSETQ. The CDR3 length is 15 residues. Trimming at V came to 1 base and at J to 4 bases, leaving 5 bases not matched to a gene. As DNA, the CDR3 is TGCGCCAGCAGCTTGTACGGGGGGGCCTCAGATACGCAGTATTTT. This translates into CASSLYGGASDTQYF.

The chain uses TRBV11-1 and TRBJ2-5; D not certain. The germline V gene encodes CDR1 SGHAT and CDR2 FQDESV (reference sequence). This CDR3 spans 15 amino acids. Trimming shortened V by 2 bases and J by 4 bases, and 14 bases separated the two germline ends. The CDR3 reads CASSLFVQRLETQYF. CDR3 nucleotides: TGTGCCAGCAGCTTATTCGTTCAGAGACTAGAGACCCAGTACTTC.

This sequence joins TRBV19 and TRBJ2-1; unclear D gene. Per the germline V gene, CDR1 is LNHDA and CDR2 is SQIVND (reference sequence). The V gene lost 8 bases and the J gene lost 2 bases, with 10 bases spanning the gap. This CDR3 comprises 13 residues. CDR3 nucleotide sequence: TGTGCCAGTGCGTTGGTCGCCTACAATGAGCAGTTCTTC. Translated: CASALVAYNEQFF.

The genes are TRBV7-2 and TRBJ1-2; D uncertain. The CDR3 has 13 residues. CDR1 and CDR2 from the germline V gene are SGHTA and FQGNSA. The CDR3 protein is CAGAVGQYYGYTF. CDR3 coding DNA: TGTGCAGGAGCGGTCGGCCAATACTATGGCTACACCTTC. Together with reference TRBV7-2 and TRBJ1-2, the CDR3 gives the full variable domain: GAGVSQSPSNKVTEKGKDVELRCDPISGHTALYWYRQSLGQGLEFLIYFQGNSAPDKSGLPSDRFSAERTGGSVSTLTIQRTQQEDSAVYLCAGAVGQYYGYTFGSGTRLTVV.

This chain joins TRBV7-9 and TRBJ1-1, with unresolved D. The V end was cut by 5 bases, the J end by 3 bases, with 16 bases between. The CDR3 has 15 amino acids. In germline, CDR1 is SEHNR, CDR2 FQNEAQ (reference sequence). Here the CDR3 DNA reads TGTGCCAGCAGCCCCGGTTCCTATGTGGACACTGAAGCTTTCTTT. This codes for CASSPGSYVDTEAFF. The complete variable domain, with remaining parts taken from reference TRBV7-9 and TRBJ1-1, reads DTGVSQNPRHKITKRGQNVTFRCDPISEHNRLYWYRQTLGQGPEFLTYFQNEAQLEKSRLLSDRFSAERPKGSFSTLEIQRTEQGDSAMYLCASSPGSYVDTEAFFGQGTRLTVV.

The CDR3 DNA reads TGCGCCAGCAGCTTGGGGGCTTCACCCCTCCACTTT. As protein: CASSLGASPLHF. This rearrangement joins TRBV5-1 to TRBJ1-6; no clear D. This CDR3 contains 12 residues. V lost 0 bases and J lost 9, with 4 bases in between. Germline V gene lookup returns CDR1 SGHRS and CDR2 YFSETQ.

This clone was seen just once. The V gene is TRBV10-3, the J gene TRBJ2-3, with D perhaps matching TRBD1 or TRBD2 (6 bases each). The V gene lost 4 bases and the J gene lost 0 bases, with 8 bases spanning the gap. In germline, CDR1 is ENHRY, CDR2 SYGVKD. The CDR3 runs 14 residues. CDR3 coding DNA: TGTGCCATCAGTGCGGGGGCTAGCACAGATACGCAGTATTTT. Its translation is CAISAGASTDTQYF.

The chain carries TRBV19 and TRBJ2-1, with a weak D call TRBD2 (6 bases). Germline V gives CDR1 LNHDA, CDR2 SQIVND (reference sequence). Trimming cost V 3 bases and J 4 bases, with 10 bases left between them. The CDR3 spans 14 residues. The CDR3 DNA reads TGTGCCAGTAGTATGGGAGGACCGTACAATGAGCAGTTCTTC. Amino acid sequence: CASSMGGPYNEQFF.

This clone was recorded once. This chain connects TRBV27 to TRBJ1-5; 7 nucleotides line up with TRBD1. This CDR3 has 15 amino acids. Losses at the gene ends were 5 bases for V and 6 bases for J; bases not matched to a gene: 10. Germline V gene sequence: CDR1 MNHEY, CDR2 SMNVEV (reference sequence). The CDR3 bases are TGTGCCAGCAGTCCTGATCGGACAGGTACTCAGCCCCAGCATTTT. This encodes CASSPDRTGTQPQHF.

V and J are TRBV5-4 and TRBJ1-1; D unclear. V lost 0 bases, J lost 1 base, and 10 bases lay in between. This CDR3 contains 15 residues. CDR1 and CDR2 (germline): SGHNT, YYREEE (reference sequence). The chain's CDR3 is CASSLDRPANTEAFF. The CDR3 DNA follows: TGTGCCAGCAGCTTGGATCGGCCGGCGAACACTGAAGCTTTCTTT.